These T cell receptor beta chains were read from a single sample in a study of T-cell memory formation after mild COVID-19. TCRdb redid the calling of the 5' RACE reads with MiXCR, one entry per CDR3 protein. The table lists about 240,000 distinct CDR3 sequences, 7.5% to 10% of them singletons. The sample taken for sequencing was PBMCs or a T cell subset sorted from them (not recorded which). The receptors were gathered from a man aged 18-30 years who had mild COVID-19 (a few samples of this study predate the infection). Cell type and time point are not known. The conserved cysteine and the conserved F or W are not part of the CDR3 here. Not every row has a clone size; where given, it reads once, few, many or a size class.

j_gene: TRBJ2-7; v_gene: TRBV6-5; abundance: many; CDR3aa: ASSYSTRFEQY
j_gene: TRBJ1-3; v_gene: TRBV12-3/TRBV12-4; abundance: .; CDR3aa: ASSGTGDNTIY
j_gene: TRBJ1-1; v_gene: TRBV5-5; abundance: few; CDR3aa: ASSSSPRGNAEAF
j_gene: TRBJ1-5; v_gene: TRBV6-5; abundance: few; CDR3aa: ASSSTGDSNQPQH
j_gene: TRBJ2-1; v_gene: TRBV6-1; abundance: many; CDR3aa: ASSQDTDYNEQF
j_gene: TRBJ2-1; v_gene: TRBV6-2/TRBV6-3; abundance: .; CDR3aa: ASRSTGRRGGSNEQF
j_gene: TRBJ2-5; v_gene: TRBV19; abundance: many; CDR3aa: ASSMDPGLAGGPLQETQY
j_gene: TRBJ2-3; v_gene: TRBV20-1; abundance: few; CDR3aa: SARSLPGQGSDTQY
j_gene: TRBJ2-3; v_gene: TRBV9; abundance: .; CDR3aa: ASSVGGVRLTTDTQY
j_gene: TRBJ1-1; v_gene: TRBV18; abundance: .; CDR3aa: ASSQQGSNTEAF
j_gene: TRBJ1-5; v_gene: TRBV4-1; abundance: few; CDR3aa: ASSQDRQGGFDQPQH
j_gene: TRBJ2-4; v_gene: TRBV6-2/TRBV6-3; abundance: few; CDR3aa: ASSYPLWNIQY
j_gene: TRBJ2-4; v_gene: TRBV7-8; abundance: .; CDR3aa: ASSLGGDPIQY
j_gene: TRBJ1-1; v_gene: TRBV6-1; abundance: .; CDR3aa: ASSGSFSGSLGTEAF
j_gene: TRBJ1-4; v_gene: TRBV7-9; abundance: few; CDR3aa: ASSLTRQARPTNEKLF
j_gene: TRBJ2-7; v_gene: TRBV6-2/TRBV6-3; abundance: many; CDR3aa: ASSYQGESSYEQY